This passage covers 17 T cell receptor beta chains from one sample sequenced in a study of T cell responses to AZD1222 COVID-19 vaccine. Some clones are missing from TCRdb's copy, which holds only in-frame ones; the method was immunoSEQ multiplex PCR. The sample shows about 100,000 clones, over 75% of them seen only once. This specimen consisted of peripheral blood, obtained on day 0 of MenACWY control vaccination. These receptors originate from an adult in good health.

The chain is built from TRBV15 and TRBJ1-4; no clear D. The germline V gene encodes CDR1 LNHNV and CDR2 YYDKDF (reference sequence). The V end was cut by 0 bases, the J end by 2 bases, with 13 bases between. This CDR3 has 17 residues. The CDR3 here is CATSRDFGRRTNEKLFF. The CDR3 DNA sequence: TGTGCCACCAGCAGAGATTTCGGAAGGAGGACTAATGAAAAACTGTTTTTT.

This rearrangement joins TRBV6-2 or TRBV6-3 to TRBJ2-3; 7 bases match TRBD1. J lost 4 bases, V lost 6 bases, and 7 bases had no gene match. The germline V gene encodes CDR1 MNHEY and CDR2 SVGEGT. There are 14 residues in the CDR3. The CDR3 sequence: CASSLHRGSDTQYF. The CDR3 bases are TGTGCCAGCAGCCTTCACAGGGGATCAGATACGCAGTATTTT.

The CDR3 loop is CSVQGTNTEAFF. The CDR3 nucleotides are TGCAGCGTCCAGGGTACGAACACTGAAGCTTTCTTT. The chain couples TRBV29-1 to TRBJ1-1, with D perhaps TRBD1 (5 bases). Germline V gives CDR1 SQVTM, CDR2 ANQGSEA. Trimming cost V 6 bases and J 1 base, with 9 bases left between them. This CDR3 comprises 12 residues.

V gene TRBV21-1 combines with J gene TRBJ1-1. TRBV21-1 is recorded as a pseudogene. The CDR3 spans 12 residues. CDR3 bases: TGTGCCAGCAGACAGGGGAGGGCTGAAGCTTTCTTT. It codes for CASRQGRAEAFF.

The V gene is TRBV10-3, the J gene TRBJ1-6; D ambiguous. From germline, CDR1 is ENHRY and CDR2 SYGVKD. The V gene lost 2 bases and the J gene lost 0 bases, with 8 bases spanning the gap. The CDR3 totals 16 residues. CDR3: CAISEILSSYNSPLHF. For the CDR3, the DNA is TGTGCCATCAGTGAGATCCTGAGCTCCTATAATTCACCCCTCCACTTT.

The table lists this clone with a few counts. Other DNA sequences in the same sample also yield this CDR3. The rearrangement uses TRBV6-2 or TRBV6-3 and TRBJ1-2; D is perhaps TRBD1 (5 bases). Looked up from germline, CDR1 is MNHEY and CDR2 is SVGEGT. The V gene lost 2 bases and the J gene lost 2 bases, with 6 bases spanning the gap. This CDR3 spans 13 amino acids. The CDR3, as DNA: TGTGCCAGCAGTTACAAGGGGAACTATGGCTACACCTTC. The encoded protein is CASSYKGNYGYTF.

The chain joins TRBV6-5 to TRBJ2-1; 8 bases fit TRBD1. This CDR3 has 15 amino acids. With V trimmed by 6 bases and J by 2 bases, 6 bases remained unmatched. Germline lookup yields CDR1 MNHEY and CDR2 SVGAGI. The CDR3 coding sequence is TGTGCCAGCAGCCAGGGACAGGTTCCCTACAATGAGCAGTTCTTC. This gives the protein CASSQGQVPYNEQFF.

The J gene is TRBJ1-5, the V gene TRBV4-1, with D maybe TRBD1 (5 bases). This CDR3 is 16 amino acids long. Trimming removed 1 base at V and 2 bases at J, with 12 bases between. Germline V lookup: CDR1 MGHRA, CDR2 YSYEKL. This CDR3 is CASSQGAGPRNQPQHF. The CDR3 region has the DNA TGCGCCAGCAGCCAAGGGGCGGGACCTCGCAATCAGCCCCAGCATTTT.

The CDR3 loop reads CAWSPRAEAFF. Written as DNA, the CDR3 is TGTGCCTGGAGTCCGAGGGCTGAAGCTTTCTTT. V gene TRBV30 combines with J gene TRBJ1-1; no definite D call. V gave up 2 bases and J gave up 6 bases, with 7 bases separating them. This CDR3 region has 11 residues. Germline CDR1 and CDR2: GTSNPN and SVGIG (reference sequence).

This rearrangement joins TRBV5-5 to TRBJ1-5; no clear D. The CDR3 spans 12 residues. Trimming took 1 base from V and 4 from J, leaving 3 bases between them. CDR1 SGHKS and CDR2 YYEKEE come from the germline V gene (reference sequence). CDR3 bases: TGTGCCAGCAGCTTGCTAAATCAGCCCCAGCATTTT. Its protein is CASSLLNQPQHF. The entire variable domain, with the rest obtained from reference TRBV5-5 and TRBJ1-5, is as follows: DAGVTQSPTHLIKTRGQQVTLRCSPISGHKSVSWYQQVLGQGPQFIFQYYEKEERGRGNFPDRFSARQFPNYSSELNVNALLLGDSALYLCASSLLNQPQHFGDGTRLSIL.

CDR3 DNA: TGCGCCAGCAGCTTTTCACTAGCGGGATCCAATGAGCAGTTCTTC. This gives the protein CASSFSLAGSNEQFF. V and J are TRBV5-1 and TRBJ2-1; 10 nucleotides match TRBD2. The CDR3 covers 15 residues. The junction had 5 bases not matched to a gene; V was cut back by 2 bases and J by 6 bases. Germline V CDR1 and CDR2: SGHRS, YFSETQ.

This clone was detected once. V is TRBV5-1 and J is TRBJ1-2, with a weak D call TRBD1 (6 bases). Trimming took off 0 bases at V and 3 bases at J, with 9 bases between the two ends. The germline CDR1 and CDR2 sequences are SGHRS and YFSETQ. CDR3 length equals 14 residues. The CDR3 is CASSLEGGDYGYTF. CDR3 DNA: TGCGCCAGCAGCTTGGAAGGGGGTGACTATGGCTACACCTTC.

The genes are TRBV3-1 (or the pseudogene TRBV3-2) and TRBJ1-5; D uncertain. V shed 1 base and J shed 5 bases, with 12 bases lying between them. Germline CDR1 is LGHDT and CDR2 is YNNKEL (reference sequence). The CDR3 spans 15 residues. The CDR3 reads CASSQGSNNHQPQHF. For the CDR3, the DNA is TGTGCCAGCAGCCAAGGGAGCAACAACCATCAGCCCCAGCATTTT.

CDR3 in amino acids: CSVKARGGMTEAFF. In DNA form, the CDR3 reads TGCAGCGTCAAAGCCCGGGGGGGGATGACTGAAGCTTTCTTT. The rearrangement links TRBV29-1 to TRBJ1-1; D perhaps matches TRBD1 (5 bases). CDR1 is SQVTM and CDR2 is ANQGSEA in the germline V gene. The germline V and J ends were trimmed by 6 bases and 5 bases, with 19 bases remaining between them. The CDR3 runs 14 residues.

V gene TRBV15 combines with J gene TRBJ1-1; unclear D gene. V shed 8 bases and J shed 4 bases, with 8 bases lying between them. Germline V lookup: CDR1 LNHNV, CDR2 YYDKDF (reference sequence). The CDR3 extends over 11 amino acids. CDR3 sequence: CATRVGTEAFF. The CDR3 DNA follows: TGTGCCACCCGGGTGGGCACTGAAGCTTTCTTT.

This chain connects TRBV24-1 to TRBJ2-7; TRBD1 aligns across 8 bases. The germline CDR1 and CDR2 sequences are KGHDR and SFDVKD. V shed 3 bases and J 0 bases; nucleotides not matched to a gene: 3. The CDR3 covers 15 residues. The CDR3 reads CATSDPGTGSYEQYF. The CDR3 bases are TGTGCCACCAGTGATCCCGGGACAGGCTCCTACGAGCAGTACTTC.

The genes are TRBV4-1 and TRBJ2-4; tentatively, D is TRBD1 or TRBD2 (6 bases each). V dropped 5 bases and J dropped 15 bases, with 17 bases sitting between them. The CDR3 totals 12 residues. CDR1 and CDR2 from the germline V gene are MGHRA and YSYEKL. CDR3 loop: CASSRPGGLRYF. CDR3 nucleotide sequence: TGCGCCAGCAGCAGGCCTGGGGGGCTTCGGTACTTC.